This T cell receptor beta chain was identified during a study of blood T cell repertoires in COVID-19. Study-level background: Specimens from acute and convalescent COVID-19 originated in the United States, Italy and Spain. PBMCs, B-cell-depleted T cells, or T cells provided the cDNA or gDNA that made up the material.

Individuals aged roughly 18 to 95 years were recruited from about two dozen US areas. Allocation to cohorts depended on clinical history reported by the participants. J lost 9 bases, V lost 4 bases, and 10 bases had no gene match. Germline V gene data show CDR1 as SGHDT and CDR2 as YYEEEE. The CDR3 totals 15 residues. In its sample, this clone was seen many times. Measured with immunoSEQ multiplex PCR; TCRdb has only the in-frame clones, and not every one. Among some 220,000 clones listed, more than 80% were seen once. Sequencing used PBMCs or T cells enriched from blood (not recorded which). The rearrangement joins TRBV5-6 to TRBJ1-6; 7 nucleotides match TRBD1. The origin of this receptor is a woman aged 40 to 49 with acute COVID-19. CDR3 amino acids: CASSTTGTAVSPLHF. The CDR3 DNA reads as TGTGCCAGCAGCACAACCGGGACAGCCGTTTCACCCCTCCACTTT.